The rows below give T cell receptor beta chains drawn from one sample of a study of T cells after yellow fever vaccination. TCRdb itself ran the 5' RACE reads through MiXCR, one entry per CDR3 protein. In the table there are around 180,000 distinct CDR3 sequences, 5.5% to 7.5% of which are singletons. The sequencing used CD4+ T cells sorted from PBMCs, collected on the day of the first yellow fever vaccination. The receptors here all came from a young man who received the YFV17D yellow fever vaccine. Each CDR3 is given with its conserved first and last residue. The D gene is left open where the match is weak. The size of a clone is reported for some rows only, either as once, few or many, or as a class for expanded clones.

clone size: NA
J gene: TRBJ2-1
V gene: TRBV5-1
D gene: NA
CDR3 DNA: TGCGCCAGCAGCTACAATAACCCAGGGGAACCTGGCGACAATGAGCAGTTCTTC
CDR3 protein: CASSYNNPGEPGDNEQFF

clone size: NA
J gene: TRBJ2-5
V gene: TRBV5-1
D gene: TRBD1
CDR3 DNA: TGCGCCAGCAGCTTGGCCCCGACAGGGGGCGAGACCCAGTACTTC
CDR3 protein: CASSLAPTGGETQYF

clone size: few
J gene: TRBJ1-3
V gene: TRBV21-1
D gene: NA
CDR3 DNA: TGTGCCAGCAGCAAACGAGGGGGTCCGCAATCTGGAAACACCATATATTTT
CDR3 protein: CASSKRGGPQSGNTIYF

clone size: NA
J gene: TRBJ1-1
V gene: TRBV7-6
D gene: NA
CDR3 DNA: TGTGCCAGCAGCTCTGCACCGGGACAAGCCTATGAAGCTTTCTTT
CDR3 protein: CASSSAPGQAYEAFF

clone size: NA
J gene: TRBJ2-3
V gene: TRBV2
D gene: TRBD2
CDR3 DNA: TGTGCCAGCAGCCCCAATAGCGGGGGGGCCGGTACGCAGTATTTT
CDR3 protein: CASSPNSGGAGTQYF

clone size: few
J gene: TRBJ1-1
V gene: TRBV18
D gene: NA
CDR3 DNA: TGTGCCAGCTCACCAATGACAGGCCAGAACACTGAAGCTTTCTTT
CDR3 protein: CASSPMTGQNTEAFF

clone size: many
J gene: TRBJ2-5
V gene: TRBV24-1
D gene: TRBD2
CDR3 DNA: TGTGCCACCAGTGCGGCTAGCGGGGCAGAGACCCAGTACTTC
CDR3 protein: CATSAASGAETQYF

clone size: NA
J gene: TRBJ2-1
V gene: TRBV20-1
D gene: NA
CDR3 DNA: TGCAGTGCTAGAGATTCCGAGCTCGGGTACAATGAGCAGTTCTTC
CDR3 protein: CSARDSELGYNEQFF

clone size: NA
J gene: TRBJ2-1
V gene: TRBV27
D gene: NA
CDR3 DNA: TGTGCCAGCATGACCGACAATGAGCAGTTCTTC
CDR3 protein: CASMTDNEQFF

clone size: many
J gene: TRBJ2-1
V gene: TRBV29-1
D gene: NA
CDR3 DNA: TGCAGCGTTGCCAGGGAGGTTAGGAATGAGCAGTTCTTC
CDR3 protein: CSVAREVRNEQFF

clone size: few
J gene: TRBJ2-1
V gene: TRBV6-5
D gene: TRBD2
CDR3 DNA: TGTGCCAGCAGTTGGGGAAGACCTAGCGGCAATGAGCAGTTCTTC
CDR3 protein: CASSWGRPSGNEQFF

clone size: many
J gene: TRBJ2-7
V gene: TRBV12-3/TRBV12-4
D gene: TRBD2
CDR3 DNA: TGTGCCAGCAGTCGAAGCTTAGCGGGGACAAGCTCCTACGAGCAGTACTTC
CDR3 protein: CASSRSLAGTSSYEQYF

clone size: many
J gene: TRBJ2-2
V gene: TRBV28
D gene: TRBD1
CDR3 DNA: TGTGCCAGCAGTTTAGGGGACAGGGGGCATCTGGGGGAGCTGTTTTTT
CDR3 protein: CASSLGDRGHLGELFF

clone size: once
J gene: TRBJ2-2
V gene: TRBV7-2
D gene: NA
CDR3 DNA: TGTGCCAGCAGTTTTACGCCCGGCACCGGGGAGCTGTTTTTT
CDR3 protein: CASSFTPGTGELFF

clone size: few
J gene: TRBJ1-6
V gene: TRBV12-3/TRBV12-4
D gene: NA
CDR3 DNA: TGTGCCAGCAGTTTAGGTCCGGGGCAATCACCCCTCCACTTT
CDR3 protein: CASSLGPGQSPLHF

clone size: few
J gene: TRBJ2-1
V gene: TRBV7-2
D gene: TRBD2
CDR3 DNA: TGTGCCAGCAGCTCTTTCCGAGCGGGGGGGCTTGGTGAGCAGTTCTTC
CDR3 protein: CASSSFRAGGLGEQFF

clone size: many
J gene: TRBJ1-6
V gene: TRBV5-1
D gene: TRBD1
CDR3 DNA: TGCGCCAGCAGCCAGCAGCCGGGACAGGGGTCGAATTCACCCCTCCACTTT
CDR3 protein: CASSQQPGQGSNSPLHF

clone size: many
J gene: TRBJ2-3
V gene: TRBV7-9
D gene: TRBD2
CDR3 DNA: TGTGCCAGCAGCTTCGGACTAGCGGGGGGGCAAGATACGCAGTATTTT
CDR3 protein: CASSFGLAGGQDTQYF

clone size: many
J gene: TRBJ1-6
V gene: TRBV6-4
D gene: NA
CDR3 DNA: TGTGCCAGCAGCTTTCGACAGAATTCACCCCTCCACTTT
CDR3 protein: CASSFRQNSPLHF

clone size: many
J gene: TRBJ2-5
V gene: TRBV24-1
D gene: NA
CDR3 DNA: TGTGCCACCAGTGACCCTCGACAGCCCTCGGAGTACTTC
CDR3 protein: CATSDPRQPSEYF

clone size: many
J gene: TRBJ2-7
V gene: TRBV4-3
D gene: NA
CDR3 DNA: TGCGCCAGCAGCCAGCTTTACAGGAGCTCCTACGAGCAGTACTTC
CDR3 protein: CASSQLYRSSYEQYF

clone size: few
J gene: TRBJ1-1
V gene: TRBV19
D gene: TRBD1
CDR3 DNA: TGTGCCACCGACAGGGGCGGCACTGAAGCTTTCTTT
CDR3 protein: CATDRGGTEAFF

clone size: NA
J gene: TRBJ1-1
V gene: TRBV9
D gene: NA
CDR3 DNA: TGTGCCAGCAGCGCCACAGGGACGGCTGAAGCTTTCTTT
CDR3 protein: CASSATGTAEAFF

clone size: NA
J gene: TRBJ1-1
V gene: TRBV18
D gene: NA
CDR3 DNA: TGTGCCAGCTCACCACCGGGCAGGGCCAGTGAAGCTTTCTTT
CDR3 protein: CASSPPGRASEAFF

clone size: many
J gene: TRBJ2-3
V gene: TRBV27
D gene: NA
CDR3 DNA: TGTGCCAGCAGCTCCCAGGGGGGGGGCGCAGATACGCAGTATTTT
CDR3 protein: CASSSQGGGADTQYF

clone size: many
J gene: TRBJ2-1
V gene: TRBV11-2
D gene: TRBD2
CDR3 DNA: TGTGCCAGCAGCGTCGGGACTACCTATTACAATGAGCAGTTCTTC
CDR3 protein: CASSVGTTYYNEQFF

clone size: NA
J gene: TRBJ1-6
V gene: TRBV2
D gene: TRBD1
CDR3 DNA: TGTGCCAGCAGCTTGGGACAGGGAATGTGGAATTCACCCCTCCACTTT
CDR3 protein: CASSLGQGMWNSPLHF

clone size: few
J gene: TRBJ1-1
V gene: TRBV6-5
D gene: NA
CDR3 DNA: TGTGCCACCCGGTTCGCGGCTGAAGCTTTCTTT
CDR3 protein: CATRFAAEAFF

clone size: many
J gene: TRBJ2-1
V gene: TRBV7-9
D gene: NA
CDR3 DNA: TGTGCCAGCAGCTTAGAGGAGGGAGGCAATGAGCAGTTCTTC
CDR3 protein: CASSLEEGGNEQFF

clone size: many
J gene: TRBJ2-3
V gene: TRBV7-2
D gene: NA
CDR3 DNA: TGTGCCAGCTCACAGGGCGGGAATCGTGCGCAGTATTTT
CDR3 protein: CASSQGGNRAQYF

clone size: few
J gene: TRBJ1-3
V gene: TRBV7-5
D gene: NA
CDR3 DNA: NA
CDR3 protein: CISVPEAPGQGPSGNTIYF

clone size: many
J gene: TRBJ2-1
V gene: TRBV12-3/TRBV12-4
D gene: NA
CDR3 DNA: TGTGCCAGCAGTTTAGGGGAGGTCAATGAGCAGTTCTTC
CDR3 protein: CASSLGEVNEQFF

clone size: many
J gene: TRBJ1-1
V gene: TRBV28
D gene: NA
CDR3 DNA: TGTGCCAGCAGTTTAATGGGTACTGAAGCTTTCTTT
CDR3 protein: CASSLMGTEAFF

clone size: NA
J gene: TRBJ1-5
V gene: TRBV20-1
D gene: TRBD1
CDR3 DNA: TGCAGTGCTGGCAGGGGGGGGAGCAATCAGCCCCAGCATTTT
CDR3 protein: CSAGRGGSNQPQHF

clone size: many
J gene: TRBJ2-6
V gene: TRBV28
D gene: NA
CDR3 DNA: TGTGCCAGCAGTTTAGGGTCAGCTGGGGCCAACGTCCTGACTTTC
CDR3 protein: CASSLGSAGANVLTF

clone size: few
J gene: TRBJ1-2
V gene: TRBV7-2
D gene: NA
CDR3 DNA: TGTGCCAGCAGCTTAGACCTGTATACCCTTAACTATGGCTACACCTTC
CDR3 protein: CASSLDLYTLNYGYTF

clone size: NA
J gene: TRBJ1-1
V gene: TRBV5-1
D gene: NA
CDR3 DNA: TGCGCCAGCAGCTTGGTGCCGGATCGAAACACTGAAGCTTTCTTT
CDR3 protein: CASSLVPDRNTEAFF

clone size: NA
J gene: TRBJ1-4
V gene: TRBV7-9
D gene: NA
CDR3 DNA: TGTGCCAGCAGCTTAGGGGGGGTGCTGTTTTTT
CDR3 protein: CASSLGGVLFF

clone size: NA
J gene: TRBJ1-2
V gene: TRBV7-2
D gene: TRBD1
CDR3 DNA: TGTGCCAGCAGCTTAACCCACAATCAGGGGGCCGGGGGCTACACCTTC
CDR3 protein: CASSLTHNQGAGGYTF

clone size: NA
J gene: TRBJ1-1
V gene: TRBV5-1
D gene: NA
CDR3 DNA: TGCGCCAGCAGCCCCGGGTCGGGGTACACTGAAGCTTTCTTT
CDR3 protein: CASSPGSGYTEAFF